The clone carrying this TCR beta chain is a singleton in its sample. This sample is part of a study of blood T cell repertoires in COVID-19. About the research overall: Samples came from the United States, Italy and Spain, spanning acute and convalescent COVID-19. Sources were T cells, B-cell-depleted T cells, or PBMCs; the material itself was cDNA or gDNA.

Germline CDR1 and CDR2: SGHTA and FQGNSA. This CDR3 is 15 amino acids long. Trimming at V came to 5 bases and at J to 6 bases, leaving 12 bases not matched to a gene. Authors' analysis steps: Reference gene primers were amplified, and this amplification served to estimate nucleated cell counts. Sequenced by immunoSEQ multiplex PCR; TCRdb stores in-frame clones only, minus some. V and J calls and clone size are copied from that table; D and trimming were computed from the DNA. The data show approximately 79,000 clones, 80% seen once. Enrollment of patients from Seattle took place during active infection, with longitudinal follow-up.

Sequencing was performed on peripheral blood. The chain links TRBV7-2 to TRBJ2-7; 8 nucleotides agree with TRBD1. The receptor was isolated from a man between 45 and 60 years old with COVID-19, enrolled during active disease. The CDR3 DNA reads as TGTGCCAGCAGCAGCAGGGGGCCAACAGGGGTCGAGCAGTACTTC. Translation: CASSSRGPTGVEQYF.